This is a list of T cell receptor beta chains from one sample in a study of T cell changes during pregnancy in multiple sclerosis. Measured with immunoSEQ multiplex PCR; TCRdb has only the in-frame clones, and not every one. This sample has 50,000 to 65,000 clones; roughly 96% occur once, and the top ten carry 2% to 2.5%. Sequenced here: CD8+ T cells from peripheral blood mononuclear cells, sampled after pregnancy. The receptors originated from a female donor with multiple sclerosis, enrolled in a pregnancy study. CDR3s include the opening cysteine and the closing phenylalanine or tryptophan. A D gene is named only where the DNA matches it firmly. Clone size, where shown, is once, few, many, or a class for clones that have expanded.

clone_size v_call d_call cdr3_aa
NA TRBV13 TRBD1 CASSLGTDYEQYF
NA TRBV9 NA CASSVGLLTEAFF
NA TRBV2 TRBD1 CASRKTGGMNTEAFF
NA TRBV6-5 TRBD1 CASSWGQQETQYF
NA TRBV19 TRBD2 CASSIGSGIDEQYF
NA TRBV5-6 TRBD1 CASSVGTGVFGNTIYF
NA TRBV19 NA CASRIPETEAFF
NA TRBV4-2 NA CASSPGRGTNVLTF
NA TRBV28 NA CASSLTGGAELDF
NA TRBV27 TRBD1 CASSPRTGPGELFF
NA TRBV4-2 TRBD2 CASSQELAGPDTQYF
NA TRBV9 TRBD2 CASSEAEAGGLGNEQFF
NA TRBV27 TRBD1 CASSPGTGGNQPQHF
NA TRBV28 NA CASRSGSSAPYEQYF
NA TRBV27 NA CASSLEGTDTQYF
NA TRBV6-5 TRBD2 CASSQGLANTGELFF
NA TRBV9 TRBD1 CASSVLPLEGAYTEAFF
NA TRBV7-2 TRBD2 CASTPPAGAGGLTDTQYF
NA TRBV19 NA CASSIGPIGAFF
NA TRBV11-2 NA CASSPRQTSTDTQYF
once TRBV6-1 NA CASRNDRKNTEAFF
once TRBV29-1 NA CSVEADWDEQFF
NA TRBV6-5 NA CASSYGRVDYEQYF
NA TRBV2 NA CAREGGSNEQFF
NA TRBV27 NA CASSLSGREQFF
NA TRBV11-3 NA CASSQAGKAYEQYF
NA TRBV27 NA CASATRTETNTGELFF
NA TRBV19 NA CASSILDGAYEQYF
NA TRBV6-6 NA CASSGTGSGEKLFF
NA TRBV10-3 NA CAISEAPYEQYF
NA TRBV10-3 TRBD2 CASLEREGPEDTQYF
NA TRBV5-1 NA CASSLDTPLGEQYF
few TRBV5-1 NA CASRETGLDRQPQHF
NA TRBV28 NA CASSFQGYQPQHF
NA TRBV7-8 NA CASSPQDSPHEQFF
NA TRBV23-1 TRBD1 CASSQFGGQENTGELFF
NA TRBV12-5 NA CASGLDRADGYTF
once TRBV7-8 NA CASSLVFRVAQETQYF
NA TRBV4-3 TRBD2 CASSQIAGAYEQYF
NA TRBV21-1 NA CASSPPSRRGNEQFF
NA TRBV5-4 TRBD2 CASSLGGSGSEQYF
NA TRBV4-1 TRBD2 CASSHLLAGDGQFF
NA TRBV19 TRBD2 CASSIVLSTSGPFNEQFF
NA TRBV5-1 TRBD1 CASSLEGATEAFF
NA TRBV7-9 NA CGAKPGGELFF
NA TRBV19 NA CASTRGFNEKLFF
NA TRBV6-5 TRBD2 CASSLGAGYQETQYF
NA TRBV2 NA CASMGRAEAFF
NA TRBV5-6 NA CASSPRPGTPGGYNEQFF
NA TRBV4-2 TRBD2 CASSQERREGNEQYF
NA TRBV11-2 TRBD1 CASSWTGADTQYF
NA TRBV7-9 NA CASSLVGVGTGELFF
NA TRBV28 NA CASSSGRKEFF
NA TRBV7-6 TRBD2 CASSNSGAGTDTQYF
NA TRBV27 TRBD1 CASTQGTGSFYEQYF
NA TRBV30 TRBD1 CAWSVGPGQGYEQYF